The 4 T cell receptor beta chains below all came from one sample that was sequenced in a study of cytomegalovirus exposure and HLA in healthy donors. The study ran its PCR with 60 Vbeta and 13 Jbeta primers. Method: immunoSEQ multiplex PCR; TCRdb's copy keeps in-frame clones and lacks some. The top ten hold 1.5% to 1.8% of the sample, which has 150,000 to 200,000 clones, roughly 79% seen once. The specimen was PBMCs. These receptors came from a man aged 40-55 years in good health and CMV-seronegative.

The chain joins TRBV29-1 to TRBJ2-7; a possible D gene is TRBD1 (7 bases). The CDR3 length is 14 residues. V gave up 5 bases and J gave up 0 bases, with 14 bases separating them. Germline loops: CDR1 SQVTM, CDR2 ANQGSEA. The CDR3 region is CSVRGTVSSYEQYF. In DNA, the CDR3 is TGCAGCGTTCGCGGGACAGTATCCTCCTACGAGCAGTACTTC.

CDR3 coding DNA: TGTGCCTGGAGCGGACTAGCGGGACACAGCTCCTACAATGAGCAGTTCTTC. Its translation: CAWSGLAGHSSYNEQFF. The chain carries TRBV30 and TRBJ2-1; the match to TRBD2 covers 12 bases. V dropped 3 bases and J dropped 0; count of bases not matched to a gene: 6. The CDR3 contains 17 residues. Germline V lookup: CDR1 GTSNPN, CDR2 SVGIG (reference sequence). Complete variable domain (other parts from reference TRBV30 and TRBJ2-1): SQTIHQWPATLVQPVGSPLSLECTVEGTSNPNLYWYRQAAGRGLQLLFYSVGIGQISSEVPQNLSASRPQDRQFILSSKKLLLSDSGFYLCAWSGLAGHSSYNEQFFGPGTRLTVL.

The CDR3 nucleotides are TGCAGCGTTGAGGGATATCAAAGCGGGAGGGGGGACACCGGGGAGCTGTTTTTT. This translates into CSVEGYQSGRGDTGELFF. This sequence joins TRBV29-1 and TRBJ2-2; 10 positions match TRBD2. This CDR3 contains 18 residues. The junction had 13 bases not matched to a gene; V was cut back by 3 bases and J by 3 bases. Germline-derived CDR1 and CDR2 are SQVTM and ANQGSEA.

For this clone: Sequence at one end of the junction differs from germline and may be a read error. The rearrangement joins TRBV2 to TRBJ2-6; no clear D. Germline V gene data show CDR1 as SNHLY and CDR2 as FYNNEI. This CDR3 comprises 15 residues. In DNA form, the CDR3 reads TGTGCCAGCAGTCAAGCCCTCTCTGGGGCCAACGTCCTGACTTTC. The encoded protein is CASSQALSGANVLTF. The whole variable domain, remainder taken from reference TRBV2 and TRBJ2-6, is EPEVTQTPSHQVTQMGQEVILRCVPISNHLYFYWYRQILGQKVEFLVSFYNNEISEKSEIFDDQFSVERPDGSNFTLKIRSTKLEDSAMYFCASSQALSGANVLTFGAGSRLTVL.